This is a list of T cell receptor beta chains from one sample in a study of T cells in tumors after PD-1 blockade. TCRdb's table, derived via immunoSEQ multiplex PCR, lists solely in-frame clones and lacks some. There are 45,000 to 60,000 clones in the sample; roughly 79% occur only once, and 16% lies in the top ten. The material was PBMCs, obtained before anti-PD-1 treatment. These receptors all come from a human donor with basal cell carcinoma. Each CDR3 is given with its conserved first and last residue. The order of the fields is V gene, J gene, CDR3 protein.

v_gene: TRBV5-1; j_gene: TRBJ1-4; CDR3aa: CASSLADLASGEKLFF
v_gene: TRBV7-2; j_gene: TRBJ1-5; CDR3aa: CASSPGGASNQPQHF
v_gene: TRBV3-1/TRBV3-2; j_gene: TRBJ2-2; CDR3aa: CASSHGGVGGELFF
v_gene: TRBV6-5; j_gene: TRBJ2-7; CDR3aa: CASSHRDRGSYEQYF
v_gene: TRBV6-5; j_gene: TRBJ2-7; CDR3aa: CASSEGTWAHEQYF
v_gene: TRBV7-6; j_gene: TRBJ2-1; CDR3aa: CASSLIQYNEQFF
v_gene: TRBV10-2; j_gene: TRBJ2-3; CDR3aa: CASSISGSGTDTQYF
v_gene: TRBV6-5; j_gene: TRBJ1-2; CDR3aa: CASKGSNYGYTF
v_gene: TRBV4-1; j_gene: TRBJ2-7; CDR3aa: CASSLRTGSSYEQYF
v_gene: TRBV20-1; j_gene: TRBJ1-2; CDR3aa: CSASVIYGYTF
v_gene: TRBV6-1; j_gene: TRBJ1-2; CDR3aa: CASSEAHGYTF
v_gene: TRBV20-1; j_gene: TRBJ2-6; CDR3aa: CSASPQIGANVLTF
v_gene: TRBV7-8; j_gene: TRBJ1-1; CDR3aa: CASSVSGGGTTEAFF
v_gene: TRBV5-1; j_gene: TRBJ2-4; CDR3aa: CASSLLAGAKNIQYF
v_gene: TRBV19; j_gene: TRBJ2-7; CDR3aa: CASSTGTGYEQYF
v_gene: TRBV6-1; j_gene: TRBJ1-5; CDR3aa: CASSEWLRNQPQHF
v_gene: TRBV15; j_gene: TRBJ1-5; CDR3aa: CATSRRPGAASNQPQHF
v_gene: TRBV3-1/TRBV3-2; j_gene: TRBJ1-1; CDR3aa: CASSQVNTAFF
v_gene: TRBV15; j_gene: TRBJ2-3; CDR3aa: CATSTRTSGTDTQYF
v_gene: TRBV6-1; j_gene: TRBJ1-3; CDR3aa: CASSEEGWGRSGNTIYF
v_gene: TRBV7-3; j_gene: TRBJ1-5; CDR3aa: CASSPGTDQPQHF
v_gene: TRBV7-2; j_gene: TRBJ2-6; CDR3aa: CASSLVWGSGANVLTF
v_gene: TRBV7-6; j_gene: TRBJ2-1; CDR3aa: CASSGTDSYNEQFF
v_gene: TRBV10-2; j_gene: TRBJ1-1; CDR3aa: CASSEAYRGRGTEAFF
v_gene: TRBV7-2; j_gene: TRBJ2-5; CDR3aa: CASSLVWVLQETQYF
v_gene: TRBV5-1; j_gene: TRBJ1-1; CDR3aa: CASSLAGGNTEAFF
v_gene: TRBV28; j_gene: TRBJ2-5; CDR3aa: CASSLVAGGETQYF
v_gene: TRBV5-6; j_gene: TRBJ2-7; CDR3aa: CASRAGPRGYEQYF
v_gene: TRBV2; j_gene: TRBJ2-3; CDR3aa: CASSTQGLVDTQYF
v_gene: TRBV18; j_gene: TRBJ2-5; CDR3aa: CASSPQRAPGETQYF
v_gene: TRBV28; j_gene: TRBJ2-5; CDR3aa: CASSLIRITETQYF
v_gene: TRBV7-9; j_gene: TRBJ2-2; CDR3aa: CASSPPRIKTNTGELFF
v_gene: TRBV2; j_gene: TRBJ2-5; CDR3aa: CASSRDPEETQYF
v_gene: TRBV7-2; j_gene: TRBJ1-6; CDR3aa: CASSSSGNAYNSPLHF
v_gene: TRBV6-5; j_gene: TRBJ2-5; CDR3aa: CASSVGQASQETQYF
v_gene: TRBV19; j_gene: TRBJ2-5; CDR3aa: CASSIQGTRTQYF
v_gene: TRBV7-2; j_gene: TRBJ2-5; CDR3aa: CASSLAGKVTQYF
v_gene: TRBV2; j_gene: TRBJ1-5; CDR3aa: CASSATTLNQPQHF
v_gene: TRBV10-1; j_gene: TRBJ2-1; CDR3aa: CASSESGGNEQFF
v_gene: TRBV30; j_gene: TRBJ1-1; CDR3aa: CAWSIQYNTEAFF
v_gene: TRBV7-7; j_gene: TRBJ2-1; CDR3aa: CASSYGLAAYNEQFF
v_gene: TRBV5-6; j_gene: TRBJ1-2; CDR3aa: CASSSIRGNGYTF
v_gene: TRBV9; j_gene: TRBJ2-3; CDR3aa: CASSVEGLGTQYF
v_gene: TRBV7-9; j_gene: TRBJ1-4; CDR3aa: CASSRTPLTGGSEKLFF
v_gene: TRBV19; j_gene: TRBJ2-1; CDR3aa: CASSPLNRGQDNEQFF